The next 21 T cell receptor beta chains were all read from a single sample in a study of T cell changes during pregnancy in multiple sclerosis. Libraries were prepared by immunoSEQ multiplex PCR; TCRdb keeps only in-frame clonotypes and omits some of them. The sample shows just under 70,000 clones, around 90% of them seen only once. This specimen consisted of peripheral blood, obtained in the second trimester of pregnancy. These receptors were obtained from a female donor with multiple sclerosis, enrolled in a pregnancy study.

The rearrangement joins TRBV14 to TRBJ2-7; D is unresolved. The CDR3 covers 14 residues. Per the germline V gene, CDR1 is SGHDN and CDR2 is FVKESK. Trimming pared 0 bases from V and 6 bases from J, leaving 12 bases between. The CDR3 protein is CASSQETPLREQYF. CDR3 DNA sequence: TGTGCCAGCAGCCAAGAGACACCATTACGCGAGCAGTACTTC.

This chain links TRBV19 with TRBJ2-2; 9 bases are a match to TRBD1. This CDR3 is built from 12 residues. The V and J ends lost 8 bases and 5 bases, in that order; junction bases with no gene match: 0. Germline lookup yields CDR1 LNHDA and CDR2 SQIVND (reference sequence). The CDR3 protein is CASGQGTGELFF. CDR3 in DNA: TGTGCCAGTGGACAGGGGACCGGGGAGCTGTTTTTT.

The chain links TRBV30 to TRBJ1-2; a possible D gene is TRBD1 (6 bases). CDR3 length: 13 residues. The germline V gene encodes CDR1 GTSNPN and CDR2 SVGIG (reference sequence). V was shortened by 1 base and J by 5 bases, with 11 bases between the two germline ends. DNA of the CDR3: TGTGCCTGGAGTGGCACAGGGCATTATGGCTACACCTTC. Translated, it gives CAWSGTGHYGYTF.

This chain uses TRBV5-6 with TRBJ1-6, with TRBD1 matching over 7 bases. Per germline, CDR1 SGHDT and CDR2 YYEEEE. The CDR3 spans 15 residues. The J segment lost 9 bases and the V segment lost 3 bases, leaving 9 bases of the junction unmatched. The CDR3 spells CASSSFDRDRSPLHF. The DNA for the CDR3 is TGTGCCAGCAGCTCTTTCGACAGGGACCGTTCACCCCTCCACTTT.

This sequence joins TRBV6-5 and TRBJ2-1; TRBD2 matches at 8 bases. Germline trimming cut 6 bases from V and 12 bases from J; bases unmatched to any gene: 10. In germline, CDR1 is MNHEY, CDR2 SVGAGI. The length of the CDR3 is 13 residues. The CDR3: CASRAGTSIGQFF. DNA of the CDR3: TGTGCCAGCAGGGCCGGGACTAGTATTGGGCAGTTCTTC.

The chain is built from TRBV7-6 and TRBJ2-7; 9 bases line up with TRBD1. The germline CDR1 and CDR2 sequences are SGHVS and FNYEAQ. V shed 0 bases and J 0 bases; nucleotides not matched to a gene: 9. The CDR3 length is 18 residues. This CDR3 is CASSLASIGTGSSYEQYF. The CDR3 DNA is TGTGCCAGCAGCTTAGCGAGTATTGGGACAGGGTCCTCCTACGAGCAGTACTTC.

The rearrangement uses TRBV10-3 and TRBJ2-3, with D possibly TRBD2 on 6 matching bases. V lost 4 bases, J lost 1 base, and 15 bases lay in between. The germline V gene has CDR1 ENHRY and CDR2 SYGVKD. The CDR3 consists of 16 residues. The CDR3 sequence is CAISGGVGRGTDTQYF. CDR3 in DNA: TGTGCCATCAGTGGGGGGGTAGGTAGGGGCACAGATACGCAGTATTTT.

The chain has TRBV11-3 and TRBJ2-3, with D possibly matching TRBD1 (5 bases). The germline V gene has CDR1 SGHNT and CDR2 YENEEA. This CDR3 is 15 amino acids long. The V gene lost 1 base and the J gene lost 1 base, with 9 bases spanning the gap. The CDR3 DNA sequence: TGTGCCAGCAGCTTAGGGCAGGGCGGCACAGATACGCAGTATTTT. Its protein is CASSLGQGGTDTQYF.

This clone was seen just once. The chain employs TRBV5-4 and TRBJ2-3; 10 bases align to TRBD1. Germline CDR1 and CDR2: SGHNT and YYREEE (reference sequence). The J segment lost 4 bases and the V segment lost 4 bases, leaving 9 bases of the junction unmatched. The CDR3 consists of 16 residues. Written as DNA, the CDR3 is TGTGCCAGCAGCACCGGGACAGGGGTGGGCGCAGATACGCAGTATTTT. Protein product: CASSTGTGVGADTQYF.

The chain has TRBV5-4 and TRBJ2-7, with 8 positions matching TRBD1. This CDR3 has 16 residues. The germline gives CDR1 SGHNT, CDR2 YYREEE (reference sequence). J lost 3 bases, V lost 4 bases, and 12 bases had no gene match. CDR3: CASSPKGGQVNYEQYF. CDR3 nucleotides: TGTGCCAGCAGCCCCAAGGGGGGACAGGTTAACTACGAGCAGTACTTC.

On this clone: Other nucleotide sequences in the sample specify the same CDR3. The V call is TRBV9, the J call TRBJ1-4; D not certain. Deletions cut 0 bases from V and 7 bases from J, with 16 bases between. CDR1 and CDR2 from the germline V gene are SGDLS and YYNGEE. This CDR3 is built from 16 residues. The CDR3 coding sequence is TGTGCCAGCAGCGTAGCCGGACGCCCAGGAGGTGAAAAACTGTTTTTT. It is translated as CASSVAGRPGGEKLFF. The full variable domain, completed using reference TRBV9 and TRBJ1-4, is DSGVTQTPKHLITATGQRVTLRCSPRSGDLSVYWYQQSLDQGLQFLIQYYNGEERAKGNILERFSAQQFPDLHSELNLSSLELGDSALYFCASSVAGRPGGEKLFFGSGTQLSVL.

This clone was counted only a few times. The sample holds other DNA sequences that translate to the same CDR3. The rearrangement joins TRBV27 to TRBJ1-6; 9 bases align to TRBD1. V was pared by 3 bases and J by 8 bases, with 5 bases of the junction left unmatched. CDR1 MNHEY and CDR2 SMNVEV come from the germline V gene (reference sequence). The CDR3 runs 15 residues. The CDR3 is CASSLYRGRDSPLHF. In nucleotides, the CDR3 is TGTGCCAGCAGTTTGTACAGGGGGCGCGATTCACCCCTCCACTTT.

The V call is TRBV7-8, the J call TRBJ2-3; tentatively, D is TRBD2 (5 bases). CDR3 length equals 14 residues. Germline CDR1 SGHVS, CDR2 FQNEAQ. The V and J ends lost 4 bases and 6 bases respectively, with 14 bases between them. The CDR3, as DNA: TGTGCCAGCAGCTCCCATAGGGAGCGGGATACGCAGTATTTT. Protein product: CASSSHRERDTQYF.

The rearrangement uses TRBV27 and TRBJ2-7; 9 bases match TRBD2. Germline CDR1 reads MNHEY; CDR2 reads SMNVEV (reference sequence). CDR3 length: 14 residues. After removal of 6 bases from V and 6 bases from J, the junction contained 9 bases not matched to a gene. CDR3 sequence: CASSHYPTSGEQYF. CDR3 DNA: TGTGCCAGCAGCCACTACCCGACTAGCGGCGAGCAGTACTTC.

The chain recombines TRBV2 with TRBJ2-5; D is perhaps TRBD2 (6 bases). V lost 9 bases, J lost 4 bases, and 21 bases lay in between. This CDR3 is 15 amino acids long. Per the germline V gene, CDR1 is SNHLY and CDR2 is FYNNEI. CDR3 nucleotides: TGTGCCAGTATACCTAGCGACCCGGTTGGAGAGACCCAGTACTTC. This sequence encodes CASIPSDPVGETQYF. The variable domain in full, completed from reference TRBV2 and TRBJ2-5, reads EPEVTQTPSHQVTQMGQEVILRCVPISNHLYFYWYRQILGQKVEFLVSFYNNEISEKSEIFDDQFSVERPDGSNFTLKIRSTKLEDSAMYFCASIPSDPVGETQYFGPGTRLLVL.

The V call is TRBV11-2, the J call TRBJ1-6; D is perhaps TRBD1 (6 bases). V lost 1 base and J lost 4, with 8 bases in between. The CDR3 is 15 amino acids. Germline CDR1 SGHAT, CDR2 FQNNGV. This CDR3 reads CASSLGTAYNSPLHF. The CDR3 coding sequence is TGTGCCAGCAGCTTAGGGACAGCTTATAATTCACCCCTCCACTTT.

The rearrangement uses TRBV2 and TRBJ2-7, with a tentative D call TRBD1 (7 bases). The CDR3 is 14 amino acids. Germline lookup yields CDR1 SNHLY and CDR2 FYNNEI. The V gene lost 6 bases and the J gene lost 1 base, with 13 bases spanning the gap. CDR3 in amino acids: CASRLSGGSYEQYF. The CDR3 bases are TGTGCCAGCAGACTATCAGGGGGGTCCTACGAGCAGTACTTC.

This clone was detected only a few times. This chain's CDR3 is CASSLGTGPSNQPQHF. The CDR3 nucleotides read TGTGCCAGCAGCTTAGGGACAGGGCCTAGCAATCAGCCCCAGCATTTT. This chain links TRBV7-9 with TRBJ1-5; 8 bases agree with TRBD1. The CDR3 runs 16 residues. Germline V gene data show CDR1 as SEHNR and CDR2 as FQNEAQ (reference sequence). V trimming: 1 base; J trimming: 0 bases; junction bases outside the gene matches: 2.

This rearrangement joins TRBV27 to TRBJ2-7, with 7 positions matching TRBD2. CDR1 is MNHEY, CDR2 SMNVEV, per germline (reference sequence). Trimming took 5 bases from V and 0 from J; bases not matched to a gene: 7. There are 15 residues in the CDR3. This CDR3 is CASSMGLLSSYEQYF. The CDR3 DNA reads as TGTGCCAGCAGTATGGGACTACTGAGCTCCTACGAGCAGTACTTC.

The chain employs TRBV30 and TRBJ2-6; possibly TRBD1 for D (6 bases). Germline V gene data show CDR1 as GTSNPN and CDR2 as SVGIG (reference sequence). This CDR3 is built from 16 residues. With 2 bases removed from V and 0 bases from J, the gap between germline ends came to 11 bases. The CDR3 nucleotides read TGTGCCTGGAGTTCGACAGGTCTCTCTGGGGCCAACGTCCTGACTTTC. Translated, it gives CAWSSTGLSGANVLTF.

This clone appeared a single time. V and J are TRBV25-1 and TRBJ1-5; a weak D match, TRBD1 (6 bases). In germline, CDR1 is MGHDK, CDR2 SYGVNS. This CDR3 comprises 14 residues. The V gene lost 5 bases and the J gene lost 7 bases, with 15 bases spanning the gap. The DNA for the CDR3 is TGTGCCAGCAGTAGTGCAGGGGTCGAACAGCCCCAGCATTTT. Translated, it gives CASSSAGVEQPQHF. Full variable domain (remainder filled in from reference TRBV25-1 and TRBJ1-5): EADIYQTPRYLVIGTGKKITLECSQTMGHDKMYWYQQDPGMELHLIHYSYGVNSTEKGDLSSESTVSRIRTEHFPLTLESARPSHTSQYLCASSSAGVEQPQHFGDGTRLSIL.